This TCR beta chain was identified during a study of spatial heterogeneity in lung cancer. Trimming stripped 0 bases from V and 5 bases from J, with 8 bases between. CDR1 and CDR2 (germline): LGHNA, YSLEER. The CDR3 extends over 13 amino acids. Noted time point: sample taken at primary tumor resection. From tumor, nontumor lung or frozen PBMC, whole RNA was taken unsorted for sequencing. Study conclusions and caveats: In tumors, expanded intratumoral alpha and beta TCR counts tracked mutation counts.

Sample share makes this clonotype medium-sized. Its antigen is unidentified. TCR cDNA molecules were tagged individually, and each one carried a unique molecular identifier. TCRdb ran MiXCR on the 5' RACE reads and lists one entry per CDR3 protein. This sample has about 3,600 distinct CDR3 sequences, with about 8.6% found just once. The chain links TRBV4-3 to TRBJ2-7; D might be TRBD2 (6 bases). The sequence was obtained from a male donor with early-stage non-small cell lung cancer. The sample was lung tumor tissue, taken at surgery. The DNA of the CDR3 is TGCGCCAGCAGCCAAGATGGAGGGGACGAGCAGTACTTC. This gives the protein CASSQDGGDEQYF.